This TCR beta chain was found in a study of blood T cell repertoires in COVID-19. The CDR3 consists of 13 residues. V was trimmed by 1 base and J by 7 bases, leaving 11 bases between them. In germline, CDR1 is MNHNS, CDR2 SASEGT. Clones were sequenced by immunoSEQ multiplex PCR, and TCRdb holds only the in-frame ones, with some missing. The repertoire holds around 480,000 clones, with about 91% as singletons. This TCR derives from a woman in her forties or fifties with COVID-19, enrolled during active disease. The sequencing input was peripheral blood. This chain links TRBV6-1 with TRBJ2-7, with D perhaps matching TRBD1 (5 bases). The CDR3 nucleotides are TGTGCCAGCAGTGAAGGACAGTCTCGGGAGCAGTACTTC. Amino acids: CASSEGQSREQYF.